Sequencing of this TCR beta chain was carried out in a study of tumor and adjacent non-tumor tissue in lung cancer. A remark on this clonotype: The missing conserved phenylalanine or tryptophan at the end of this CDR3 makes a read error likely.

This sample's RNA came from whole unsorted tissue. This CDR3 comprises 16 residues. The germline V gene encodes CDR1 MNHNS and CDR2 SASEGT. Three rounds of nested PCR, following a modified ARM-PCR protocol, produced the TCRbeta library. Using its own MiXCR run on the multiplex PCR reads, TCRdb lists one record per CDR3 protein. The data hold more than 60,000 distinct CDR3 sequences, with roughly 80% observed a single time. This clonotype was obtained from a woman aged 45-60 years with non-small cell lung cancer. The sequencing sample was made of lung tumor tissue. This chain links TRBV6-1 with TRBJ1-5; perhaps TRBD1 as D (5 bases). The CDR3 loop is CTSSLPRGLENQPQHL. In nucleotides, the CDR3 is TGTACCAGCAGCCTCCCGAGGGGCCTCGAGAATCAGCCCCAGCATTTA.